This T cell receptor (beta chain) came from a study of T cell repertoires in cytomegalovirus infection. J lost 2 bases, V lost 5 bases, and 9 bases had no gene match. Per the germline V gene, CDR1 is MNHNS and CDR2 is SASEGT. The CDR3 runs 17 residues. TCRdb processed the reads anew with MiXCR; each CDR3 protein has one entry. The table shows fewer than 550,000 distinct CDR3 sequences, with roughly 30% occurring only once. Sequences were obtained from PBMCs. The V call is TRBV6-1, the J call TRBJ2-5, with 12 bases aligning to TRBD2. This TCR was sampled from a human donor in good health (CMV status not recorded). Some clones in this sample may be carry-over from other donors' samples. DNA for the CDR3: TGTGCCAGCAGTCCGGGGAATCTAGCGGGGGGGCAAGAGACCCAGTACTTC. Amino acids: CASSPGNLAGGQETQYF.